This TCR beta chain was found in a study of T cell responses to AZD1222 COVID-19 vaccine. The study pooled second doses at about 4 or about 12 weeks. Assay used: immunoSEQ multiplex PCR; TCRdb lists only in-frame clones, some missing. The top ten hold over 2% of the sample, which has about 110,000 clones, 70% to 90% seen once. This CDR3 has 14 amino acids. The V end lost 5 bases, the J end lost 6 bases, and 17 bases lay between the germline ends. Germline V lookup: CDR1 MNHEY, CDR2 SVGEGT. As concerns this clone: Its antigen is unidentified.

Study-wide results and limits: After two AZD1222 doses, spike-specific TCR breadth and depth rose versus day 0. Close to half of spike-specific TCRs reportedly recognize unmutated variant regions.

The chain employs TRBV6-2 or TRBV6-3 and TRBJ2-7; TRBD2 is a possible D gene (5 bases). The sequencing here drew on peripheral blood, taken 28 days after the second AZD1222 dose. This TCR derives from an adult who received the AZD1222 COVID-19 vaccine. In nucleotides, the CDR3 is TGTGCCAGCAGTAGGTACGGGATTGCCCCCGAGCAGTACTTC. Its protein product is CASSRYGIAPEQYF.